These T cell receptor beta chains were read from a single sample in a study of T cells in Graves' hyperthyroidism and ophthalmopathy. Each CDR3 protein gets one entry after TCRdb re-called the multiplex PCR reads with MiXCR. The table shows roughly 500,000 distinct CDR3 sequences, with approximately 49% occurring only once. Source material: peripheral blood or thyroid tissue (not recorded which). Every receptor here comes from an adult woman with Graves' disease, either hyperthyroidism or ophthalmopathy (not recorded which). Each CDR3 is given with its conserved first and last residue.

v_call	j_call	cdr3_aa
TRBV2	TRBJ2-2	CASSEASSGAGGELFF
TRBV7-8	TRBJ2-7	CASSLGYGSYEQYF
TRBV7-2	TRBJ1-4	CASSLAGDSEKLFF
TRBV25-1	TRBJ1-1	CASSVKGALFPAFF
TRBV2	TRBJ1-6	CASSESRNSPLHF
TRBV7-8	TRBJ1-4	CASSPRTGENEKLFF
TRBV15	TRBJ2-7	CATSRDVGGGEQYF
TRBV7-6	TRBJ2-2	CASSVNAGGLFF
TRBV10-2	TRBJ2-6	CASSPQTAGANVLTF
TRBV2	TRBJ1-1	CASSPPGLEAFF
TRBV6-6	TRBJ1-2	CASSTGTDYGYTF
TRBV25-1	TRBJ2-5	CASSEPPGVNPLQETQYF
TRBV4-1	TRBJ2-5	CASSQRGWGETQYF
TRBV7-8	TRBJ2-2	CASSFPGQNTGELFF
TRBV5-4	TRBJ2-2	CASSLPGPLRAGELFF
TRBV7-9	TRBJ2-7	CASSFSQAGPSEQYF
TRBV29-1	TRBJ2-7	CSLVRTPDYEQYF
TRBV7-8	TRBJ1-4	CASSLLGTVGKLFF
TRBV6-5	TRBJ2-5	CASSLTSEGKTQYF
TRBV7-2	TRBJ2-5	CASRAPSRGSGETQYF
TRBV12-3/TRBV12-4	TRBJ1-4	CASSLPSGGRATNEKLFF
TRBV19	TRBJ2-5	CASKETGGTETQYF
TRBV2	TRBJ2-7	CASSEPSGSDTYEQYF
TRBV7-2	TRBJ1-5	CASSLGRQGSNQPQHF
TRBV7-2	TRBJ1-5	CASSLPGSQPQHF
TRBV2	TRBJ1-6	CASSGTGNYNSPLHF
TRBV20-1	TRBJ2-7	CSASPGRLYEQYF
TRBV12-3/TRBV12-4	TRBJ1-1	CASSFGNTEAFF
TRBV9	TRBJ1-6	CASSEAGIDSPLHF
TRBV25-1	TRBJ1-1	CASSAKTGGSYTEAFF
TRBV7-2	TRBJ1-6	CASSLVSPRVDLHF
TRBV29-1	TRBJ2-2	CSVDSGKGTGELFF
TRBV10-3	TRBJ2-1	CAIRDVSYNEQFF
TRBV9	TRBJ1-2	CASSVSGGDGYTF
TRBV19	TRBJ2-7	CASKASGTPGDEQYF
TRBV7-3	TRBJ2-5	CASSLMGGPQETQYF
TRBV12-3/TRBV12-4	TRBJ1-5	CASSWGRGSYQPQHF
TRBV28	TRBJ1-5	CASTGPNGISNQPQHF
TRBV7-9	TRBJ1-2	CASSSSAGAYSPLHYGYTF
TRBV19	TRBJ1-5	CASSTLGGRNQPQHF
TRBV7-9	TRBJ2-7	CASRDRRSYEQYF
TRBV10-3	TRBJ2-1	CAIEASGYNEQFF
TRBV19	TRBJ1-6	CASSRRQGNSPLHF
TRBV7-8	TRBJ2-3	CASSLRSPGGRDLRADTQYF
TRBV19	TRBJ2-3	CASTPMGTSRSDTQYF
TRBV7-9	TRBJ2-7	CASSSRLGGSYEQYF
TRBV9	TRBJ1-5	CASSVDQGGNQPQHF
TRBV7-9	TRBJ2-2	CASSIKPGLGTGELFF